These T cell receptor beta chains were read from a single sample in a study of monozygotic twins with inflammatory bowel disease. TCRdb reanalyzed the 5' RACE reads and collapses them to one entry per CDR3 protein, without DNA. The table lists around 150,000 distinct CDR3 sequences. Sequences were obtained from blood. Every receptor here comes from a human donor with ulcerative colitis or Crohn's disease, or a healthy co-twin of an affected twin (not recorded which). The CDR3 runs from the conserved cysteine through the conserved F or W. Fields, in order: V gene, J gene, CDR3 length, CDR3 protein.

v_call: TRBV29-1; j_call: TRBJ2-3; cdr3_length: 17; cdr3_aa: CSVALPVLTGYTDTQYF
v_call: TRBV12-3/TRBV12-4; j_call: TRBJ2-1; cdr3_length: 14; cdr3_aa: CASRPGGGTNEQFF
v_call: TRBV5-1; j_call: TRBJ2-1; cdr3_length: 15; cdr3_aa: CASSLETGRGDEQFF
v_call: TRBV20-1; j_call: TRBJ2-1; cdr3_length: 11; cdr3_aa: CSAPSRHEQFF
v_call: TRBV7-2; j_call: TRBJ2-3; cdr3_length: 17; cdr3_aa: CASTRALGVREADTQYF
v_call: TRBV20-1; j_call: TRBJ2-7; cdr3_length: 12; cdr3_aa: CSAEASSYEQYF
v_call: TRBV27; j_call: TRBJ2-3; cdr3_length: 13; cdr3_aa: CASSSTITDTQYF
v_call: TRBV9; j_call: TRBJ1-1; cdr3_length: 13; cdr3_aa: CASSVDSNTEAFF
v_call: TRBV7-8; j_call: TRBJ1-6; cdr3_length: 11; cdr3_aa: CASSLGIPLHF
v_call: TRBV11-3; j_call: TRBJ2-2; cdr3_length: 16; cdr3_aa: CASSLVLSGRTGELFF
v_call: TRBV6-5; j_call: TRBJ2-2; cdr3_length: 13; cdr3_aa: CASSYWGSGELFF
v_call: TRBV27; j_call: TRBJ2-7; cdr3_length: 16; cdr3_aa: CASSLMVAGGPGEQYF
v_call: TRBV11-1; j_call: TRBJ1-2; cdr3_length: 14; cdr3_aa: CASSLTDRGGGYTF
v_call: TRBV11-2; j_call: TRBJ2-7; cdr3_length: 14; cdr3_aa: CASSPSADAYEQYF
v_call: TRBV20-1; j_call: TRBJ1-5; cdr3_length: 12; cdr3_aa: CSASLPDQPQHF
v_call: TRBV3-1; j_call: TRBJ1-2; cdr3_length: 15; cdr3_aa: CASSLGTGANYGYTF
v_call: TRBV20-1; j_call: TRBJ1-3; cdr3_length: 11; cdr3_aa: CSANSGNTIYF
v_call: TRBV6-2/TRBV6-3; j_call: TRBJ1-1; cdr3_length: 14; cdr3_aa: CASSAARVNTEAFF
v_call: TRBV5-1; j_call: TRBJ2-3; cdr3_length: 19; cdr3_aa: CASSRGLGLAGRLADTQYF
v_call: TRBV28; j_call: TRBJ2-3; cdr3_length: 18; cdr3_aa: CASSFTPGVLSSTDTQYF
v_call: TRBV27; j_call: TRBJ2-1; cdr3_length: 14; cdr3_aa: CASSLGQGRNEQFF
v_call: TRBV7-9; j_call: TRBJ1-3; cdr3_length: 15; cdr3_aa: CASSPGGSSGNTIYF
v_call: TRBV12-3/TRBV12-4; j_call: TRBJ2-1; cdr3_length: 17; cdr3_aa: CASSLARGGSSYNEQFF
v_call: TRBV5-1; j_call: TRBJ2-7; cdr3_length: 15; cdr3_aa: CASSLTTGATYEQYF
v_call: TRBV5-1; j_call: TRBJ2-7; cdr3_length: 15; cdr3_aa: CASSIGQAVFYEQYF
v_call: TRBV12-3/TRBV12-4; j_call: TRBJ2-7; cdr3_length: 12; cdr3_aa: CASSRYRGEQYF
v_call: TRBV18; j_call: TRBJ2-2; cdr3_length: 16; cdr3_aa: CASSPNRATNTGELFF
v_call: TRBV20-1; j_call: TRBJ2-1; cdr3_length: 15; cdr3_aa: CSARRVDRPNNEQFF
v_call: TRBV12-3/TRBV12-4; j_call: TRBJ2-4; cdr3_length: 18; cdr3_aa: CASSSDRGLVLAKNIQYF
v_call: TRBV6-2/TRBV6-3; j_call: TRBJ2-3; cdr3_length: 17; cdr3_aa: CASSYSTRTTSTDTQYF
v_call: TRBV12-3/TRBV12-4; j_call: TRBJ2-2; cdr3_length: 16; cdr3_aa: CASSNDRTANTGELFF
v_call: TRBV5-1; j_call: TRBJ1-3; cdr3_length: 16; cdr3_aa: CASSLDQGVYGNTIYF
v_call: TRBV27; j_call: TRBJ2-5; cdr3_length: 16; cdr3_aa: CASSLGRGRAFETQYF
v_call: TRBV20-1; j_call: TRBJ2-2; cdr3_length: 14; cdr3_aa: CSARMFLGTGELFF
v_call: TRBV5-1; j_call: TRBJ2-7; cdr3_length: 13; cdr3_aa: CASSSGPPYEQYF
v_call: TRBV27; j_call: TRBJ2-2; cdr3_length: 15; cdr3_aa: CASSLSGPRTGELFF
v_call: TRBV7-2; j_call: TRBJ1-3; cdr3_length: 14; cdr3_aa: CASSLVGPGNTIYF
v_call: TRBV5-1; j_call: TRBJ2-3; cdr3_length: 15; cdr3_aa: CASSLGGQRTDTQYF
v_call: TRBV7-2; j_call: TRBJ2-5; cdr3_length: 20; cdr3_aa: CASSLAERTSLRVWGETQYF
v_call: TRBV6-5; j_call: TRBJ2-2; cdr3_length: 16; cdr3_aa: CASSYPTGRSTGELFF
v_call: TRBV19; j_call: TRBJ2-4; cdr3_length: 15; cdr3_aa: CASSTAGLAKNIQYF
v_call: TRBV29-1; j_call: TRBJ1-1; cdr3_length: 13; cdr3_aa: CSVYRTGSTEAFF
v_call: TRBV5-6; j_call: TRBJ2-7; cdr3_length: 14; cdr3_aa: CASSLDVGAYEQYF
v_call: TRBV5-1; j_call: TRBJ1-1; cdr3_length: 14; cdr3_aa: CASSLSTVNTEAFF
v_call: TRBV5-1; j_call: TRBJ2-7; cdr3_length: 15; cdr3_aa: CASSFGRVPFYEQYF
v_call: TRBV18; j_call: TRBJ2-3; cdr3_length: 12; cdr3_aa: CASSPSPDTQYF
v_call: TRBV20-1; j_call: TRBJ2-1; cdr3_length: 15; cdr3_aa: CSARVAAGGRDEQFF